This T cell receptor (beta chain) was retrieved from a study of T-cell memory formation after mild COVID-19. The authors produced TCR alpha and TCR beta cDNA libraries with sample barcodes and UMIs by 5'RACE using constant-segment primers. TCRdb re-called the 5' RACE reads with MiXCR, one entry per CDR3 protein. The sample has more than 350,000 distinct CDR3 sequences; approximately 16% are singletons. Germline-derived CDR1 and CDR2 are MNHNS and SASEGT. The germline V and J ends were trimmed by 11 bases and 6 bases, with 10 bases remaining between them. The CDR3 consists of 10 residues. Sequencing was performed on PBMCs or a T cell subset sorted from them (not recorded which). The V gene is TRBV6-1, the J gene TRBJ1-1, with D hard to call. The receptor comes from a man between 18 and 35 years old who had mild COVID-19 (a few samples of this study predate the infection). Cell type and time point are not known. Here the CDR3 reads CAARDPEAFF. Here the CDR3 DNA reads TGTGCCGCGAGGGATCCTGAAGCTTTCTTT.